A single sample gave rise to the 17 T cell receptor beta chains below, sequenced in a study of blood T cell repertoires in COVID-19. Data came from immunoSEQ multiplex PCR; TCRdb stores just in-frame clones and leaves some out. The repertoire holds under 450,000 clones, with roughly four fifths as singletons. Input material: PBMCs or T cells enriched from blood (not recorded which). The origin of the receptors is a woman in her fifties or sixties who had recovered from COVID-19.

The chain carries TRBV4-2 and TRBJ1-1; D possibly corresponds to TRBD1 (6 bases). This CDR3 is 16 amino acids long. Germline V gives CDR1 LGHNA, CDR2 YNFKEQ. The V gene lost 4 bases and the J gene lost 1 base, with 16 bases spanning the gap. CDR3 coding DNA: TGTGCCAGCAGCCCGGACAGACGCGAGGGGAACACTGAAGCTTTCTTT. As protein: CASSPDRREGNTEAFF.

This clone has more than one count but fewer than ten. This rearrangement joins TRBV7-2 to TRBJ2-7; 9 bases fit TRBD2. The CDR3 covers 15 residues. The V segment lost 1 base and the J segment 4 bases; nucleotides outside the gene matches: 5. Per germline, CDR1 SGHTA and CDR2 FQGNSA. Here the CDR3 DNA reads TGTGCCAGCAGCTTAGAAGCGGGGGGCGCGTACGAGCAGTACTTC. Its protein product is CASSLEAGGAYEQYF. Full variable domain (missing parts from reference TRBV7-2 and TRBJ2-7): GAGVSQSPSNKVTEKGKDVELRCDPISGHTALYWYRQSLGQGLEFLIYFQGNSAPDKSGLPSDRFSAERTGGSVSTLTIQRTQQEDSAVYLCASSLEAGGAYEQYFGPGTRLTVT.

V is TRBV5-1 and J is TRBJ1-1; D ambiguous. The germline CDR1 and CDR2 sequences are SGHRS and YFSETQ. V lost 1 base to trimming and J lost 7 bases, with 14 bases between them. The CDR3 spans 14 residues. The CDR3 protein is CASSLYTGSGEAFF. CDR3 coding DNA: TGCGCCAGCAGCTTGTACACTGGAAGCGGTGAAGCTTTCTTT.

This rearrangement joins TRBV18 to TRBJ1-1, with D possibly TRBD1 on 6 matching bases. V was pared by 3 bases and J by 7 bases, with 15 bases between. Germline V gene lookup returns CDR1 KGHSH and CDR2 LQKENI. The CDR3 has 14 amino acids. The CDR3 loop is CASSPMQGILEAFF. Written as DNA, the CDR3 is TGTGCCAGCTCACCGATGCAGGGGATACTTGAAGCTTTCTTT. The full variable domain, with the rest looked up from reference TRBV18 and TRBJ1-1, is NAGVMQNPRHLVRRRGQEARLRCSPMKGHSHVYWYRQLPEEGLKFMVYLQKENIIDESGMPKERFSAEFPKEGPSILRIQQVVRGDSAAYFCASSPMQGILEAFFGQGTRLTVV.

The J gene is TRBJ1-6, the V gene TRBV3-1 (or the pseudogene TRBV3-2), with D unresolved. Trimming pared 0 bases from V and 4 bases from J, leaving 13 bases between. CDR1 is LGHDT and CDR2 is YNNKEL in the germline V gene (reference sequence). The CDR3 is 17 amino acids. CDR3 nucleotide sequence: TGTGCCAGCAGCCAAGATAACCGGCAGACTTATAATTCACCCCTCCACTTT. Residues: CASSQDNRQTYNSPLHF.

The chain recombines TRBV5-4 with TRBJ1-2; D gene unclear. The V and J ends lost 4 bases and 2 bases respectively, with 12 bases between them. Per the germline V gene, CDR1 is SGHNT and CDR2 is YYREEE (reference sequence). The CDR3 totals 14 residues. The CDR3 protein is CASSPEVANYGYTF. The CDR3 DNA sequence: TGTGCCAGCAGCCCGGAGGTAGCCAACTATGGCTACACCTTC. Full variable domain (remainder filled in from reference TRBV5-4 and TRBJ1-2): ETGVTQSPTHLIKTRGQQVTLRCSSQSGHNTVSWYQQALGQGPQFIFQYYREEENGRGNFPPRFSGLQFPNYSSELNVNALELDDSALYLCASSPEVANYGYTFGSGTRLTVV.

The genes are TRBV30 and TRBJ1-1, with no clear D. This CDR3 region has 11 residues. V lost 5 bases and J 6 bases, leaving 10 bases between the germline ends. Germline V gene lookup returns CDR1 GTSNPN and CDR2 SVGIG (reference sequence). In DNA, the CDR3 is TGTGCCTGGGGGTTCGGGGCTGAAGCTTTCTTT. Translation gives CAWGFGAEAFF.

V is TRBV27 and J is TRBJ1-5, with a tentative D call TRBD1 (5 bases). V lost 5 bases and J 9 bases, leaving 17 bases between the germline ends. The CDR3 is 14 amino acids. Per germline, CDR1 MNHEY and CDR2 SMNVEV (reference sequence). CDR3 amino acids: CASSIDSHWPPQHF. The CDR3 bases are TGTGCCAGCAGTATTGACAGTCACTGGCCGCCCCAGCATTTT.

This chain links TRBV7-3 with TRBJ1-1; D may be TRBD1 (6 bases). CDR3 length: 13 amino acids. Germline V CDR1 and CDR2: SGHTA, FQGTGA. Trimming pared 6 bases from V and 5 bases from J, leaving 13 bases between. The CDR3 DNA reads TGTGCCAGCAGTTGGGGGCGCGGGACTGAAGCTTTCTTT. Translating it yields CASSWGRGTEAFF.

This clone was seen just once. The CDR3 loop reads CASSFPDNEQFF. Written as DNA, the CDR3 is TGTGCCAGCAGTTTCCCCGACAATGAGCAGTTCTTC. The chain couples TRBV27 to TRBJ2-1; D not resolved. V was shortened by 3 bases and J by 5 bases, with 5 bases between the two germline ends. The CDR3 is 12 amino acids. The germline gives CDR1 MNHEY, CDR2 SMNVEV (reference sequence).

The gene calls are TRBV3-1 (or the pseudogene TRBV3-2) and TRBJ1-6; no firm D call. This CDR3 region has 15 residues. Germline-derived CDR1 and CDR2 are LGHDT and YNNKEL (reference sequence). V dropped 1 base and J dropped 4 bases, with 8 bases sitting between them. In DNA, the CDR3 is TGTGCCAGCAGCCAAGTGACTTCATATAATTCACCCCTCCACTTT. Translation gives CASSQVTSYNSPLHF.

CDR3 DNA sequence: TGTGCCAGCAGCTCGCAAACAGGGGTGGGGGATGGCTACACCTTC. Amino acids: CASSSQTGVGDGYTF. This sequence joins TRBV7-2 and TRBJ1-2; 7 nucleotides match TRBD1. Unmatched junction bases numbered 11, after V lost 4 bases and J lost 6 bases. Germline V lookup: CDR1 SGHTA, CDR2 FQGNSA. CDR3 size: 15 residues.

The chain uses TRBV30 and TRBJ1-4; no definite D call. Germline-derived CDR1 and CDR2 are GTSNPN and SVGIG (reference sequence). The CDR3 spans 14 residues. V lost 0 bases to trimming and J lost 3 bases, with 8 bases between them. The CDR3 here is CAWSVILPNEKLFF. The CDR3 coding sequence is TGTGCCTGGAGTGTTATTCTCCCTAATGAAAAACTGTTTTTT.

Regarding this clone: Other DNA sequences in the same sample also yield this CDR3. The chain couples TRBV18 to TRBJ1-1; D uncertain. V shed 3 bases and J shed 2 bases, with 7 bases lying between them. This CDR3 has 13 amino acids. In germline, CDR1 is KGHSH, CDR2 LQKENI. The CDR3 nucleotides are TGTGCCAGCTCACCTCAAGCCAACACTGAAGCTTTCTTT. Translating gives CASSPQANTEAFF.

The genes are TRBV4-1 and TRBJ2-1; 8 bases align to TRBD2. CDR1 and CDR2 from the germline V gene are MGHRA and YSYEKL. The CDR3 runs 14 residues. V lost 3 bases, J lost 7 bases, and 5 bases stayed unmatched. CDR3 protein: CASSHQTSGNEQFF. The CDR3, as DNA: TGCGCCAGCAGCCACCAAACTAGCGGAAATGAGCAGTTCTTC.

This chain links TRBV7-9 with TRBJ1-4; D ambiguous. CDR1 and CDR2 (germline): SEHNR, FQNEAQ (reference sequence). The germline V and J ends were trimmed by 5 bases and 0 bases, with 13 bases remaining between them. This CDR3 contains 16 residues. This chain's CDR3 is CASSPAEVATNEKLFF. The DNA of the CDR3 is TGTGCCAGCAGCCCCGCGGAAGTTGCAACTAATGAAAAACTGTTTTTT.

The V and J genes are TRBV24-1 and TRBJ2-3; TRBD2 agrees at 10 bases. Germline CDR1 is KGHDR and CDR2 is SFDVKD. The CDR3 loop spans 16 amino acids. Unmatched junction bases numbered 6, after V lost 3 bases and J lost 4 bases. CDR3 protein: CATSDPIAGGADTQYF. The CDR3 nucleotides are TGTGCCACCAGTGATCCTATAGCGGGAGGTGCAGATACGCAGTATTTT.